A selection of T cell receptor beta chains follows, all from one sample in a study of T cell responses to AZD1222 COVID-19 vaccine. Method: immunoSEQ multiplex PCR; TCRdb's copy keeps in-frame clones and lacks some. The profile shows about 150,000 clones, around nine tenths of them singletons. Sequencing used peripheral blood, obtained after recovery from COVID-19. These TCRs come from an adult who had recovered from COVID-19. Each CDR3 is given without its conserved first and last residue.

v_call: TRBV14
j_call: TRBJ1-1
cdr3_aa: ASSQEGAGWNTEAF

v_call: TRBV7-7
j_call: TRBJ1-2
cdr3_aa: AVARTVGYGYT

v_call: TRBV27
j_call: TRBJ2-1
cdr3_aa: ASSWTSGRAREF

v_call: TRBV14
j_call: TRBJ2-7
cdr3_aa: ASSRVAGVLKNEQY

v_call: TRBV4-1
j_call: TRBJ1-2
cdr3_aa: ASSQEPDRGHGYT

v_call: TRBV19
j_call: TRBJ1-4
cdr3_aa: ASSIGGHRGTNEKLF

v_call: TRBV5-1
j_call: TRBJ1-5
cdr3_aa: ASSLEGSQPQH

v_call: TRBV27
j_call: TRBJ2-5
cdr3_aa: ASSALVSAAETQY

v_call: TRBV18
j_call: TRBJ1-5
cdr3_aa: ASSHQYQNQPQH

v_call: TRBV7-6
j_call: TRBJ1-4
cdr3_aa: ASSLARGTNEKLF

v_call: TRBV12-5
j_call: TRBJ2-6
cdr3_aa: ASGFTSDRPPGANVLT

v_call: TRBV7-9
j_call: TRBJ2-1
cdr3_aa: ASSYSSGNEQF

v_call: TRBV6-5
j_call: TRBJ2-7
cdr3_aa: ASPPDRVRSYEQY

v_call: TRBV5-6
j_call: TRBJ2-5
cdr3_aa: ASNLGGQSQETQY

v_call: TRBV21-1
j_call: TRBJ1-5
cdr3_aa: ASSKVEDQPQH

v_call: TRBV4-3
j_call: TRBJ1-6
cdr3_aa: ASSQEEGLTGLDYNSPLH

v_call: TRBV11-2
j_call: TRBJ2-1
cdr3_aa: ASSLIGSGSLTSYNEQF

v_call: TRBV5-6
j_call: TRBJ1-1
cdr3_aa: ASSLGLGQGNSMNTEAF

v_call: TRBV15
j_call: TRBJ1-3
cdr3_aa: ATSRDQGAGGNTIY

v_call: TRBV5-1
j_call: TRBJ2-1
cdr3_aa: ASSLSIFPVPRGDNEQF

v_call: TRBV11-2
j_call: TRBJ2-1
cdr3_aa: ASSLDWVERESYNEQF

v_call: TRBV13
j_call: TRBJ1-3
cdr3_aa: ASSLESGSGNTIY

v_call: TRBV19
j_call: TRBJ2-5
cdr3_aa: ASSNRGLETQY

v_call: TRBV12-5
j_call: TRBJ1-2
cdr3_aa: ASGLGNRGNNYGYT

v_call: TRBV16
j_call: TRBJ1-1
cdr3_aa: ASSQLSAMNTEAF

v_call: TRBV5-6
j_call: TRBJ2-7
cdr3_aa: ASSPVGRIYEQY